The 18 T cell receptor beta chains in this list originate from one sample, sequenced in a study of blood T cell repertoires in COVID-19. Assay used: immunoSEQ multiplex PCR; TCRdb lists only in-frame clones, some missing. The data show approximately 500,000 clones, with roughly 85% seen just once and approximately 2.9% held by the top ten. The specimen was peripheral blood. Every receptor here comes from a human donor in a cohort sampled during active COVID-19.

The rearrangement links TRBV6-1 to TRBJ2-1; D remains unclear. Germline CDR1 is MNHNS and CDR2 is SASEGT. There are 14 residues in the CDR3. V lost 3 bases to trimming and J lost 2 bases, with 8 bases between them. CDR3 DNA: TGTGCCAGCAGTGACAGTTACCCCTACAATGAGCAGTTCTTC. As protein: CASSDSYPYNEQFF.

The chain combines TRBV18 with TRBJ1-1; tentatively, D is TRBD1 (5 bases). V lost 3 bases and J 8 bases, leaving 13 bases between the germline ends. From germline, CDR1 is KGHSH and CDR2 LQKENI. The CDR3 loop spans 13 amino acids. The CDR3 nucleotides read TGTGCCAGCTCACCCGTATTAGACAGAGAAGCTTTCTTT. Its protein is CASSPVLDREAFF.

This clone was seen only once. The CDR3 nucleotides read TGTGCCAGCAGCGTAGGGACAGGAAACATGAACACTGAAGCTTTCTTT. Translating gives CASSVGTGNMNTEAFF. The chain joins TRBV7-8 to TRBJ1-1; 8 bases fit TRBD1. V was clipped by 5 bases and J by 0 bases; unmatched bases: 8. The CDR3 is 16 amino acids. Germline CDR1 is SGHVS and CDR2 is FQNEAQ.

The rearrangement uses TRBV4-2 and TRBJ2-6; the match to TRBD1 covers 7 bases. Germline V gives CDR1 LGHNA, CDR2 YNFKEQ. The CDR3 runs to 18 residues. The junction had 10 bases not matched to a gene; V was cut back by 4 bases and J by 1 base. The CDR3 DNA reads as TGTGCCAGCAGCCGAGCCGGGACAGAAGCTTCTGGGGCCAACGTCCTGACTTTC. This translates into CASSRAGTEASGANVLTF.

The chain couples TRBV10-3 to TRBJ2-2, with 10 bases that match TRBD1. V lost 6 bases and J lost 3; bases outside the gene matches: 4. The CDR3 runs to 15 residues. CDR1 and CDR2 (germline): ENHRY, SYGVKD. The CDR3 spells CAIRTGTGDTGELFF. CDR3 nucleotides: TGTGCCATCAGGACCGGGACAGGGGACACCGGGGAGCTGTTTTTT.

The chain uses TRBV18 and TRBJ1-5; 7 bases align to TRBD1. The germline gives CDR1 KGHSH, CDR2 LQKENI. Losses at the gene ends were 6 bases for V and 7 bases for J; bases not matched to a gene: 15. The CDR3 has 16 amino acids. CDR3 loop: CASSRVWLQGGQPQHF. CDR3 bases: TGTGCCAGCTCCCGGGTCTGGTTGCAGGGGGGACAGCCCCAGCATTTT.

V and J are TRBV7-3 and TRBJ2-5; D might be TRBD2 (6 bases). V lost 5 bases and J lost 5, with 15 bases in between. The germline gives CDR1 SGHTA, CDR2 FQGTGA. The CDR3 loop spans 14 amino acids. This chain's CDR3 is CASSNGGLRETQYF. CDR3 DNA sequence: TGTGCCAGCAGCAACGGGGGACTGCGCGAGACCCAGTACTTC.

This chain connects TRBV5-6 to TRBJ2-7, with a tentative D call TRBD1 (5 bases). Germline V gene lookup returns CDR1 SGHDT and CDR2 YYEEEE. This CDR3 has 14 residues. V was cut by 3 bases and J by 1 base, with 11 bases left in between. The CDR3 loop reads CASSSPPGSYEQYF. CDR3 coding DNA: TGTGCCAGCAGCTCCCCCCCAGGGTCCTACGAGCAGTACTTC.

The V gene is TRBV9, the J gene TRBJ1-1, with a weak D call TRBD1 (6 bases). Germline V gene data show CDR1 as SGDLS and CDR2 as YYNGEE. Deletions cut 5 bases from V and 5 bases from J, with 13 bases between. The CDR3 length is 13 residues. CDR3 region: CASSRQVQTEAFF. DNA for the CDR3: TGTGCCAGCAGTAGACAGGTCCAGACTGAAGCTTTCTTT.

The V gene is TRBV27, the J gene TRBJ1-6; D remains unclear. Germline values: CDR1 MNHEY, CDR2 SMNVEV (reference sequence). The germline V and J ends were trimmed by 6 bases and 7 bases, with 7 bases remaining between them. This CDR3 has 12 residues. CDR3 sequence: CASRLLNSPLHF. CDR3 bases: TGTGCCAGCAGACTACTAAATTCACCCCTCCACTTT.

The chain is built from TRBV30 and TRBJ1-1; TRBD1 might be the D (6 bases). CDR1 and CDR2 (germline): GTSNPN, SVGIG (reference sequence). There are 14 residues in the CDR3. V was cut by 0 bases and J by 3 bases, with 11 bases left in between. The CDR3 spells CAWSVGRGYTEAFF. In nucleotides, the CDR3 is TGTGCCTGGAGTGTGGGCAGGGGCTACACTGAAGCTTTCTTT.

The chain joins TRBV7-9 to TRBJ1-2; weak D call: TRBD1 (5 bases). From germline, CDR1 is SEHNR and CDR2 FQNEAQ (reference sequence). V was cut by 4 bases and J by 12 bases, with 18 bases left in between. CDR3 length: 13 residues. CDR3 sequence: CASSSGSGRDDTF. The CDR3 DNA reads TGTGCCAGCAGCTCAGGGTCCGGGAGAGATGACACCTTC.

The CDR3 DNA is TGCGCCAGCAGCCAAGAAGGACTAGTGGATGAGCAGTTCTTC. Protein: CASSQEGLVDEQFF. The chain couples TRBV4-3 to TRBJ2-1; the match to TRBD2 covers 7 bases. CDR3 length: 14 residues. J was trimmed by 8 bases and V by 0 bases; bases with no gene match: 4. Germline V gene sequence: CDR1 LGHNA, CDR2 YSLEER.

The J gene is TRBJ1-2, the V gene TRBV7-3; D is unresolved. The CDR3 sequence is 13 residues long. From germline, CDR1 is SGHTA and CDR2 FQGTGA. V lost 5 bases to trimming and J lost 2 bases, with 9 bases between them. CDR3 region: CASSLDSNYGYTF. CDR3 nucleotide sequence: TGTGCCAGCAGCCTAGATAGCAACTATGGCTACACCTTC. Supplemented by reference TRBV7-3 and TRBJ1-2, the full variable domain reads GAGVSQTPSNKVTEKGKYVELRCDPISGHTALYWYRQSLGQGPEFLIYFQGTGAADDSGLPNDRFFAVRPEGSVSTLKIQRTERGDSAVYLCASSLDSNYGYTFGSGTRLTVV.

V is TRBV28 and J is TRBJ1-2, with TRBD1 matching 8 bases. CDR1 is MDHEN and CDR2 is SYDVKM in the germline V gene. V trimming: 3 bases; J trimming: 4 bases; junction bases outside the gene matches: 7. The CDR3 extends over 15 amino acids. DNA for the CDR3: TGTGCCAGCAGTTTGTACGGACAGGGCTTCTATGGCTACACCTTC. Its translation is CASSLYGQGFYGYTF.

The J gene is TRBJ1-5, the V gene TRBV28; 10 bases agree with TRBD1. The CDR3 has 16 residues. Germline values: CDR1 MDHEN, CDR2 SYDVKM. J was trimmed by 5 bases and V by 5 bases; bases with no gene match: 9. The CDR3 region has the DNA TGTGCCAGCAGTCACTTGGGACAGGGGCCTTATCAGCCCCAGCATTTT. Translation: CASSHLGQGPYQPQHF.

The J gene is TRBJ2-1, the V gene TRBV30; weak D call: TRBD2 (5 bases). The germline CDR1 and CDR2 sequences are GTSNPN and SVGIG (reference sequence). V was clipped by 6 bases and J by 0 bases, with 15 bases between them. The CDR3 is made up of 15 amino acids. The CDR3 region is CACQRTASSYNEQFF. The CDR3 DNA sequence: TGTGCCTGTCAGAGGACTGCGAGCTCCTACAATGAGCAGTTCTTC.

This clone was found once. The chain links TRBV3-1 (or the pseudogene TRBV3-2) to TRBJ2-7, with 9 nucleotides matching TRBD1. Germline V CDR1 and CDR2: LGHDT, YNNKEL (reference sequence). J was trimmed by 2 bases and V by 4 bases; bases with no gene match: 6. The CDR3 sequence is 15 residues long. In DNA form, the CDR3 reads TGTGCCAGCAGCCTATCTGGGACAGGGCCCTACGAGCAGTACTTC. Amino acids: CASSLSGTGPYEQYF.